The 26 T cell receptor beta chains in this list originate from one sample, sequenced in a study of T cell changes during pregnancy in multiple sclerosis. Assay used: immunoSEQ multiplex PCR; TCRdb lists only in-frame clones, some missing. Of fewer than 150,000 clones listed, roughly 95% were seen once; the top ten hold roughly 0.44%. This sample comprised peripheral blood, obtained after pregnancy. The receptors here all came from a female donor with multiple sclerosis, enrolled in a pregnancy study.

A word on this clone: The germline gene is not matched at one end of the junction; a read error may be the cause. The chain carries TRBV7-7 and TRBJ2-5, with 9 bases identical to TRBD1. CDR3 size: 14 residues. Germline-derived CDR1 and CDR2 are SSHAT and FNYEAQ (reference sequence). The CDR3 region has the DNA TGTGCTAGCAGCCCTGGACAGGGGATCGAGACCCAGTACTTC. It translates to CASSPGQGIETQYF.

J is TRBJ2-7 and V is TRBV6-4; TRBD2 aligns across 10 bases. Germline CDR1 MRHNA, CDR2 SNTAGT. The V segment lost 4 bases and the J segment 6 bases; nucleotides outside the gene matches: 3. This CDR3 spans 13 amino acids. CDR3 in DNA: TGTGCCAGCAGTGCGGGACTAGCGACCGAGCAGTACTTC. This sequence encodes CASSAGLATEQYF.

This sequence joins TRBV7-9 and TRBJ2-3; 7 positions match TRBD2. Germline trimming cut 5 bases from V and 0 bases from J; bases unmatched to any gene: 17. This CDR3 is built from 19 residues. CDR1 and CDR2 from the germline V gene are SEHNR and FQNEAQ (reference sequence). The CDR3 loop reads CASSSLGGRAVPSTDTQYF. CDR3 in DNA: TGTGCCAGCAGCAGCTTGGGGGGGAGGGCCGTGCCAAGCACAGATACGCAGTATTTT.

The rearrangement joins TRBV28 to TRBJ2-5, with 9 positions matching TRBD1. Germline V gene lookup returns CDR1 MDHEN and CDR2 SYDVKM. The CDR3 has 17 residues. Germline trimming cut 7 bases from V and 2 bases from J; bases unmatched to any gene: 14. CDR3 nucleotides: TGTGCCAGCACAAAAACCGGGACAGGGTCCCTACAAGAGACCCAGTACTTC. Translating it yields CASTKTGTGSLQETQYF. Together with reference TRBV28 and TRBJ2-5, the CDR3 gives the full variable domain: DVKVTQSSRYLVKRTGEKVFLECVQDMDHENMFWYRQDPGLGLRLIYFSYDVKMKEKGDIPEGYSVSREKKERFSLILESASTNQTSMYLCASTKTGTGSLQETQYFGPGTRLLVL.

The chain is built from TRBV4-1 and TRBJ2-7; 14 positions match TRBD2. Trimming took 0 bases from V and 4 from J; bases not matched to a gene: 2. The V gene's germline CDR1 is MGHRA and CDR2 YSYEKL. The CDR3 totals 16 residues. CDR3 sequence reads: CASSQEGLAGAYEQYF. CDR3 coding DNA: TGCGCCAGCAGCCAAGAGGGACTAGCGGGGGCTTACGAGCAGTACTTC.

The CDR3 DNA reads TGTGCCAGCACCACGGCCCCCGGGACCGGGGAGCTGTTTTTT. Protein product: CASTTAPGTGELFF. The J gene is TRBJ2-2, the V gene TRBV7-9; D not certain. CDR1 is SEHNR and CDR2 is FQNEAQ in the germline V gene (reference sequence). This CDR3 is 14 amino acids long. The V end was cut by 7 bases, the J end by 5 bases, with 14 bases between. Full variable domain (missing parts from reference TRBV7-9 and TRBJ2-2): DTGVSQNPRHKITKRGQNVTFRCDPISEHNRLYWYRQTLGQGPEFLTYFQNEAQLEKSRLLSDRFSAERPKGSFSTLEIQRTEQGDSAMYLCASTTAPGTGELFFGEGSRLTVL.

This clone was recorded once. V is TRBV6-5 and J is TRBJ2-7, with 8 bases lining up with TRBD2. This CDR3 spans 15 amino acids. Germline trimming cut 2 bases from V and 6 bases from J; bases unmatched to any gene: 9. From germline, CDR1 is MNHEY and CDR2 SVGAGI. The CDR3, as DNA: TGTGCCAGCAGTTACAGGAGTAGCGGGGTAGGCGAGCAGTACTTC. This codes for CASSYRSSGVGEQYF.

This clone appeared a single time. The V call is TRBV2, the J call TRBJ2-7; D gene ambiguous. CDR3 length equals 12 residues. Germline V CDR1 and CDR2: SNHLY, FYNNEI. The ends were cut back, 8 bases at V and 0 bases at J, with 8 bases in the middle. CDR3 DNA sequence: TGTGCCAGCTTCGGGTCCTCCTACGAGCAGTACTTC. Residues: CASFGSSYEQYF.

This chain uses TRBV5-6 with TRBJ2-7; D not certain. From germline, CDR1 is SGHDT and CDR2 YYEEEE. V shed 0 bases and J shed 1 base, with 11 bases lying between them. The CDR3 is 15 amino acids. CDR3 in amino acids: CASSLGSEVSYEQYF. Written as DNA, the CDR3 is TGTGCCAGCAGCTTGGGTAGTGAGGTATCCTACGAGCAGTACTTC.

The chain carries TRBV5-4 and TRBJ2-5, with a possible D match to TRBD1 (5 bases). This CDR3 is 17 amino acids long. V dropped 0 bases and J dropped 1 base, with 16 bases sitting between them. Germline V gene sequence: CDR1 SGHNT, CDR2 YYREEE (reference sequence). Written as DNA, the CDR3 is TGTGCCAGCAGCTTGGGGTTGGGTCAGGGTCTCCAAGAGACCCAGTACTTC. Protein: CASSLGLGQGLQETQYF. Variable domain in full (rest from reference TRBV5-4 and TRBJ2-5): ETGVTQSPTHLIKTRGQQVTLRCSSQSGHNTVSWYQQALGQGPQFIFQYYREEENGRGNFPPRFSGLQFPNYSSELNVNALELDDSALYLCASSLGLGQGLQETQYFGPGTRLLVL.

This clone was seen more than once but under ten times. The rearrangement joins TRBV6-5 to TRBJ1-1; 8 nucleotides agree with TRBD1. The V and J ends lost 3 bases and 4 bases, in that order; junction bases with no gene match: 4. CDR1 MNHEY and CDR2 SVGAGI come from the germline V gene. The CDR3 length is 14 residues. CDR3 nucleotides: TGTGCCAGCAGTTATCGCAGGGGGCTCACTGAAGCTTTCTTT. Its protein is CASSYRRGLTEAFF.

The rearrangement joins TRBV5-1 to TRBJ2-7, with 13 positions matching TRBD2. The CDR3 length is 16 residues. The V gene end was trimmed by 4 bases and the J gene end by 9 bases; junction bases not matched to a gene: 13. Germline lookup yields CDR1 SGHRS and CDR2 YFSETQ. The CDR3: CASSQMTSGRSGGQYF. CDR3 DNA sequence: TGCGCCAGCAGCCAAATGACTAGCGGGAGGTCCGGGGGGCAGTACTTC.

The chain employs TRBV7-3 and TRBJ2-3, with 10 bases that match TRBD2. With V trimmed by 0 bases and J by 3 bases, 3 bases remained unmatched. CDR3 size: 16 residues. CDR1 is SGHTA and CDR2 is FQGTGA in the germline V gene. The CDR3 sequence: CASSLTSSGRTDTQYF. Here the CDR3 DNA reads TGTGCCAGCAGCTTAACGAGTAGCGGGAGGACAGATACGCAGTATTTT.

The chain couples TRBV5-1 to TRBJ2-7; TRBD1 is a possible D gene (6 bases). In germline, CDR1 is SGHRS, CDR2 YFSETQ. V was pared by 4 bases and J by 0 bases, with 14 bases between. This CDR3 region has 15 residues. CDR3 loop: CASSRTGTSSYEQYF. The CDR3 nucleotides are TGCGCCAGCAGCCGAACAGGGACCTCCTCCTACGAGCAGTACTTC.

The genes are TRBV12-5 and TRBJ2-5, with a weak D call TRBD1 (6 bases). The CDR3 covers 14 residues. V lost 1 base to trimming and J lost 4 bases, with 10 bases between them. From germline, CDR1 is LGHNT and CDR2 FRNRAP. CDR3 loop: CASGLDNRAETQYF. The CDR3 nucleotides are TGTGCTAGTGGTTTGGACAACAGGGCAGAGACCCAGTACTTC.

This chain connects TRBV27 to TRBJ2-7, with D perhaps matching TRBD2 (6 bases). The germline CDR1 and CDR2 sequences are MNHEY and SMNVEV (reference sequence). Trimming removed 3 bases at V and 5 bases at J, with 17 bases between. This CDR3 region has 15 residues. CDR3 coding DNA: TGTGCCAGCAGTTTGGGTAGCACGGGACTCAACGAGCAGTACTTC. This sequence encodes CASSLGSTGLNEQYF.

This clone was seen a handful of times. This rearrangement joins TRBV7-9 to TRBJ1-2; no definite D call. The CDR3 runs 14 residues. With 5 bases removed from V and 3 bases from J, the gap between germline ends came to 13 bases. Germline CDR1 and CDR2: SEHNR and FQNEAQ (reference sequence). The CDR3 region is CASSPSLSYYGYTF. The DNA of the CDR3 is TGTGCCAGCAGCCCCTCTTTAAGCTACTATGGCTACACCTTC.

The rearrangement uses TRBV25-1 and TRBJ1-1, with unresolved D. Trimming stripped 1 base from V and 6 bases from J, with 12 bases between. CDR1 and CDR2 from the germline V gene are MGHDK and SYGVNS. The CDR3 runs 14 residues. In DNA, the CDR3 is TGTGCCAGCAGTGAATCCCCCCGGGGAGCTGAAGCTTTCTTT. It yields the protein CASSESPRGAEAFF.

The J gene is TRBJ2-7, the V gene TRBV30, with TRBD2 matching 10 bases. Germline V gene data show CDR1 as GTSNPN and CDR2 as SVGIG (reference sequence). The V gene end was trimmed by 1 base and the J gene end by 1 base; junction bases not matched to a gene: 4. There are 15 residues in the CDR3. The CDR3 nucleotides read TGTGCCTGGAGTGACCCGGGACTAGCGTCCTACGAGCAGTACTTC. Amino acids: CAWSDPGLASYEQYF.

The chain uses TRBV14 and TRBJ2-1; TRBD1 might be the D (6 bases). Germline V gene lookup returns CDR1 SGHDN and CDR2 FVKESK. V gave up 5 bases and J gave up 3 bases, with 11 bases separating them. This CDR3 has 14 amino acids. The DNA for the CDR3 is TGTGCCAGCAGCTACAGGGATTTCTACAATGAGCAGTTCTTC. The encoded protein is CASSYRDFYNEQFF.

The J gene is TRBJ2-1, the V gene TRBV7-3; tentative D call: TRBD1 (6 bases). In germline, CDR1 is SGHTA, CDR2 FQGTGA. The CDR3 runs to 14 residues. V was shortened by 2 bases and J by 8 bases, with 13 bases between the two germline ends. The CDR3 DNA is TGTGCCAGCAGCTTAGGGCAGGGGCAGGATGAGCAGTTCTTC. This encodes CASSLGQGQDEQFF.

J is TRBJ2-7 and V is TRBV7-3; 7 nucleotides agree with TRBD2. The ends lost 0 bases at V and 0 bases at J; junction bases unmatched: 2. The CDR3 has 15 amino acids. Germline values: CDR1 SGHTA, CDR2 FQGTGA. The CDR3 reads CASSLTRTSSYEQYF. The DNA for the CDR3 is TGTGCCAGCAGCTTAACCCGGACTAGCTCCTACGAGCAGTACTTC.

Written as DNA, the CDR3 is TGTGCCAGCAGCTGGGGGACAGGGAGCCAGCCCCAGCATTTT. It yields the protein CASSWGTGSQPQHF. J is TRBJ1-5 and V is TRBV7-8; 9 positions match TRBD1. This CDR3 is 14 amino acids long. In germline, CDR1 is SGHVS, CDR2 FQNEAQ. V was pared by 4 bases and J by 7 bases, with 5 bases of the junction left unmatched.

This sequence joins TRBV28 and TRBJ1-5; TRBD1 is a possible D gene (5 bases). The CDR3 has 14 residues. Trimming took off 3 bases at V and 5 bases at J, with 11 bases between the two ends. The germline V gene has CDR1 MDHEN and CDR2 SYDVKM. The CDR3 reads CASSFATAYQPQHF. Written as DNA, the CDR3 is TGTGCCAGCAGTTTCGCGACAGCTTATCAGCCCCAGCATTTT.

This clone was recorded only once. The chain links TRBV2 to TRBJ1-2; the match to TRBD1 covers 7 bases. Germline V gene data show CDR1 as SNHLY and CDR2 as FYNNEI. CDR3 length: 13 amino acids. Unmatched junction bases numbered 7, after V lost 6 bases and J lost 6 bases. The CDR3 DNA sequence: TGTGCCAGCAGCGACGACAGGGCTCATGGCTACACCTTC. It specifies CASSDDRAHGYTF.

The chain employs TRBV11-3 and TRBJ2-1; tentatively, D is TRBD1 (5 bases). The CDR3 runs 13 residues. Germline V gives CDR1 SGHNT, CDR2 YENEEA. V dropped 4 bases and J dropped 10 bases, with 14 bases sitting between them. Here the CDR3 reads CASSSWGQGEQFF. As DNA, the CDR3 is TGTGCCAGCAGCTCCTGGGGCCAAGGGGAGCAGTTCTTC.